The present entry profiles one T cell receptor beta chain with its context. This sample stems from a study of OX40 agonist ivuxolimab in advanced cancers. Assay used: immunoSEQ multiplex PCR; TCRdb lists only in-frame clones, some missing. The sample has under 200,000 clones, approximately 94% seen once. The CDR3 spans 15 residues. Germline CDR1 and CDR2: SNHLY and FYNNEI. V was clipped by 2 bases and J by 1 base, with 9 bases between them. Systemic immunosuppression or a history of autoimmune disease excluded patients. The receptor was derived from an adult with an advanced solid tumor such as melanoma, head and neck, liver or kidney cancer. This chain links TRBV2 with TRBJ1-3; D gene uncertain. Material: CD4+ or CD8+ T cells sorted from blood, obtained in a trial of the OX40 agonist ivuxolimab. CDR3 nucleotide sequence: TGTGCCAGCAGTGAACGGGGTTTGTCTGGAAACACCATATATTTT. Translated, it gives CASSERGLSGNTIYF.